The 6 T cell receptor beta chains listed next were all sequenced from one sample in a study of circulating tumor DNA in untreated peripheral T-cell lymphoma. Generated by immunoSEQ multiplex PCR, the TCRdb table keeps only in-frame clones and is missing some. Of about 10,000 clones listed, around four fifths are singletons. The specimen was tumor tissue. Source of these receptors: a human donor with peripheral T-cell lymphoma.

J is TRBJ2-2 and V is TRBV29-1; 9 bases agree with TRBD2. The CDR3 consists of 15 residues. V gave up 2 bases and J gave up 4 bases; unmatched junction bases: 5. Germline-derived CDR1 and CDR2 are SQVTM and ANQGSEA. As DNA, the CDR3 is TGCAGCGTTGAAATAGCGGGGGATAGCACCGGGGAGCTGTTTTTT. Protein sequence: CSVEIAGDSTGELFF.

The count of this clone is one. The chain has TRBV9 and TRBJ1-2, with no clear D. The V and J ends lost 0 bases and 3 bases respectively, with 9 bases between them. The CDR3 sequence is 14 residues long. Looked up from germline, CDR1 is SGDLS and CDR2 is YYNGEE. Here the CDR3 DNA reads TGTGCCAGCAGCGTAGGCACGACCCACTATGGCTACACCTTC. Protein sequence: CASSVGTTHYGYTF.

This clone was picked up a small number of times. The V call is TRBV6-8, the J call TRBJ2-7; D assignment may be TRBD1 or TRBD2 (5 bases each). CDR3 length equals 13 residues. Per the germline V gene, CDR1 is MNHGY and CDR2 is SAAAGT. Deletions cut 0 bases from V and 6 bases from J, with 9 bases between. The CDR3, as DNA: TGTGCCAGCAGTTACTCGAGGGGCCCCGAGCAGTACTTC. This translates into CASSYSRGPEQYF.

The V call is TRBV29-1, the J call TRBJ1-2; tentative D call: TRBD1 (6 bases). Trimming removed 3 bases from V and 4 bases from J, with 15 bases in between. This CDR3 comprises 14 residues. From germline, CDR1 is SQVTM and CDR2 ANQGSEA. In nucleotides, the CDR3 is TGCAGCGTTGATAGACAGGATGTTCTCTATGGCTACACCTTC. Translating it yields CSVDRQDVLYGYTF.

V is TRBV27 and J is TRBJ2-1, with D perhaps matching TRBD1 or TRBD2 (5 bases each). CDR1 and CDR2 (germline): MNHEY, SMNVEV (reference sequence). Deletions cut 5 bases from V and 8 bases from J, with 19 bases between. CDR3 length: 15 amino acids. Here the CDR3 DNA reads TGTGCCAGCAGTCAGGTGGAGGTCAGGGAATATGAGCAGTTCTTC. This codes for CASSQVEVREYEQFF.

This clone came up once. The chain carries TRBV25-1 and TRBJ2-7, with D maybe TRBD2 (6 bases). The V end lost 3 bases, the J end lost 0 bases, and 9 bases lay between the germline ends. The CDR3 length is 14 residues. Germline V gives CDR1 MGHDK, CDR2 SYGVNS. The CDR3 DNA sequence: TGTGCCAGCAGTGACGAGGGAGGCTCCTACGAGCAGTACTTC. Protein sequence: CASSDEGGSYEQYF.